This T cell receptor beta chain was sequenced for a study of brain T cells in children with intractable seizures (TCRdb year 2021). For the study in its entirety: A NanoString immunology panel was first used to screen resected brain tissue from about 54 pediatric epilepsy surgery cases for immune gene transcripts. Of the roughly 12 selected surgery cases, pre-surgery blood was also sequenced for eight, so four had brain tissue only. On the study overall, not on this receptor specifically: The patients' HCMV serostatus was not known, and viral specificity was inferred solely from CDR3 sequence similarity. Because sequencing depth differed between pre- and post-surgery blood, the absence of clones from the pre-surgery sample may reflect undersampling.

Unmatched junction bases come to 5, with V trimmed by 0 bases and J by 6 bases. The CDR3 sequence holds 16 residues, the cysteine and phenylalanine included. Of the read, only the CDR3 DNA is kept; its 48 bases are in frame from base 1. The germline V gene encodes CDR1 SGHAT and CDR2 FQNNGV. As for this clone: The antigen it binds to is not known. Base qualities were left out, and no much larger clone turns up one base away.

TCR beta chain sequences were generated from genomic DNA using the immunoSEQ assay. In the authors' own workflow: CDR3 sequences not starting with the conserved framework cysteine at position 104 were manually removed. To get clonality, the normalized Shannon's Diversity Index was subtracted from one, giving values from 0 (maximal diversity) to 1 (oligoclonal). Chi-squared comparison-of-proportions tests assessed whether the same CDR3 differed in frequency between samples, such as brain versus blood. Public clonotypes were identified by searching immuneACCESS, and similarity to known antiviral clonotypes was assessed with the VDJdb browser. TCRdb provides this immuneACCESS table in a form limited to in-frame rearrangements. Some clones are lacking; in checked studies, under half of them reflect an unresolved V gene, and why the rest are absent is not known. The DNA was the basis for D and trimming; V, J and clone size are from that table. The sample table contains 340,000 or so clones; only one count was recorded for over 90% of them. The ten biggest clones cover about 5.8% of the sample.

The time point label, read with the paper, signifies: blood from clinic visit 5 months post-surgery; TSC patient then seizure free. The surgery cases showing the highest brain T cell transcript signatures were chosen for TCR beta chain sequencing of brain tissue and, when available, of blood. Before surgery, patients had received at least one anti-epileptic drug. The TCR-sequenced patients were children whose drug-resistant epilepsy was caused by tuberous sclerosis complex, focal cortical dysplasia, Rasmussen encephalitis or hemimegalencephaly. Bulk genomic DNA was isolated from unsorted brain tissue and whole blood using the Monarch genomic DNA purification kit.

The sequencing here drew on peripheral blood, taken 5 to 6 months after surgery. This sequence uses TRBV11-2 and TRBJ1-2; 12 nucleotides in the junction match TRBD1. The receptor was isolated from a boy under two years old with tuberous sclerosis and intractable seizures. CDR3 region: CASSLESRDRGHGYTF. DNA sequence: TGTGCCAGCAGCTTAGAGTCGAGGGACAGGGGGCATGGCTACACCTTC.